The subject of this entry is one T cell receptor beta chain. Its target is unknown. This entry belongs to a study of vaccination and CD4 T cells after COVID-19. Cultured CD4+ T cell DNA was sequenced using the Oncomine TCR Beta short-read assay. MiXCR, applied by TCRdb to the PCR reads, yields one record per CDR3 protein. Of 15,000 to 20,000 distinct CDR3 sequences in the sample, 60% to 80% were seen once. The CDR3 has 13 amino acids. Germline loops: CDR1 MDHEN, CDR2 SYDVKM. V was cut by 5 bases and J by 3 bases, with 10 bases left in between. The treatment denotes: approximately 9-day PBMC culture with coronavirus spike peptide pools or control peptides (ViraFEST assay). ViraFEST expanded antigen-specific T cells with peptide pools, then sequenced TCRs. Positive tests by PCR, dated March to December 2020, predated US Alpha, Beta and Delta variants.

This clonotype was obtained from a human donor who had recovered from COVID-19. The sequenced sample consisted of CD4+ T cells from blood, cultured in vitro. V is TRBV28 and J is TRBJ1-1; D ambiguous. The CDR3 DNA is TGTGCCAGCAGTGAGGGCGGCGACACTGAAGCTTTCTTT. Translated, it gives CASSEGGDTEAFF. Combining the CDR3 with reference TRBV28 and TRBJ1-1 gives the whole variable domain DVKVTQSSRYLVKRTGEKVFLECVQDMDHENMFWYRQDPGLGLRLIYFSYDVKMKEKGDIPEGYSVSREKKERFSLILESASTNQTSMYLCASSEGGDTEAFFGQGTRLTVV.